This T cell receptor beta chain was captured by sequencing in a study of shared clonotypes between healthy human individuals. Study-level points and caveats: Clonotypes shared by all four sorted-subset donors had higher generation probabilities than non-shared clonotypes. Roughly 4.6% of naive CD4 clonotypes were common to a few donors.

Naive CD8 cells lacked CD45RO and underwent positive selection for CCR7, leaving out terminally differentiated effector memory CD45RA+ cells. Participating donors were healthy, HIV-negative adults free of recent acute infections or vaccinations. This CDR3 has 15 residues. Germline V gives CDR1 MNHEY, CDR2 SVGAGI. Trimming took 0 bases from V and 7 from J; bases not matched to a gene: 8. In the sorted-subset replicate PCRs, around 200 ng DNA, roughly 30,000 T cell genomes, was used. The method was immunoSEQ multiplex PCR; TCRdb's version includes in-frame clones alone and lacks a portion of them. The table lists 2 million or so clones, about 94% of them singletons. Comment on this clone: As yet, its antigen is unknown.

Sequenced input: naive CD8+ T cells sorted from blood. This sequence was found in a man younger than 35 in good health. This chain uses TRBV6-5 with TRBJ2-7; TRBD1 matches at 8 bases. DNA for the CDR3: TGTGCCAGCAGTTACTCGAGGCAGGGGGCGGGGGAGCAGTACTTC. Translation gives CASSYSRQGAGEQYF.